These 16 T cell receptor beta chains were sequenced from one sample in a study of blood T cells in healthy people across ages. The authors ran a second PCR of 7 to 11 cycles using a sample-barcoded 5' primer and a J-beta primer mix. TCRdb re-called the 5' RACE reads through MiXCR, storing one row per CDR3 protein. Altogether hundreds of thousands of distinct CDR3 sequences are present, about 30% being singletons, with the ten largest covering roughly 15%. The sample consisted of blood. The receptors come from a woman older than 75 in good health.

As concerns this clonotype: A much bigger clone sits one base away, suggesting this may be a read error. V is TRBV4-1 and J is TRBJ1-1; D is possibly TRBD1 (5 bases). This CDR3 region has 18 residues. Germline CDR1 and CDR2: MGHRA and YSYEKL. Trimming stripped 0 bases from V and 0 bases from J, with 17 bases between. The CDR3 region has the DNA TGCGCCAGCAGCCAAGATTCAACCGGGACGTGGATGAACACTGAAGCTTTCTTT. Encoded protein: CASSQDSTGTWMNTEAFF.

This clonotype occurred a few times. Just one base apart from a much larger clone, this may be a read error. V and J are TRBV6-6 and TRBJ1-2, with D unresolved. The CDR3 is 13 amino acids. V gave up 7 bases and J gave up 8 bases, with 17 bases separating them. Germline loops: CDR1 MNHNY, CDR2 SVGAGI (reference sequence). CDR3 sequence (DNA): TGTGCCAGCACCAACGACCGGTGGGGAGGCTACACCTTC. Translated: CASTNDRWGGYTF.

The chain has TRBV20-1 and TRBJ2-5, with TRBD2 matching 14 bases. With the DNA end fitting TRBJ2-7 better, the J assignment may be wrong. The CDR3 covers 14 residues. The germline V gene has CDR1 DFQATT and CDR2 SNEGSKA (reference sequence). The DNA for the CDR3 is TGCAGTGCTAGTCGGACTAGCGGGAGGAACGAGCAGTACTTC. It codes for CSASRTSGRNEQYF.

A note on this clonotype: A much larger clone lies a single base off, so this may be a read error. J is TRBJ2-7 and V is TRBV11-2, with D possibly being TRBD1 or TRBD2 (5 bases each). Looked up from germline, CDR1 is SGHAT and CDR2 is FQNNGV. The CDR3 runs to 15 residues. The V and J ends lost 6 bases and 7 bases respectively, with 22 bases between them. CDR3 coding DNA: TGTGCCAGCAGTCGCCTCGGGGCCCTTGGGGATGAGCAGTACTTC. Residues: CASSRLGALGDEQYF.

This clonotype was observed a handful of times. A read error may be the cause here, since a much bigger clone is one base away. The V gene is TRBV6-1, the J gene TRBJ2-1; 10 bases agree with TRBD1. Germline lookup yields CDR1 MNHNS and CDR2 SASEGT. This CDR3 comprises 18 residues. The CDR3 loop is CAGSRDRGGGVTYNEQFF. The CDR3 coding sequence is TGTGCCGGCAGCCGGGACAGGGGAGGGGGGGTTACCTACAATGAGCAGTTCTTC.

This clonotype has a count of ten or more. The chain combines TRBV12-3 or TRBV12-4 with TRBJ1-2, with TRBD1 identical over 8 bases. This CDR3 contains 14 residues. With V trimmed by 5 bases and J by 12 bases, 14 bases remained unmatched. The CDR3 DNA reads as TGTGCCAGCAGTCGCGCCCAGGGGGCGGGCATAGACACCTTC. Its protein product is CASSRAQGAGIDTF.

This clonotype was recorded many times. This rearrangement joins TRBV12-3 or TRBV12-4 to TRBJ2-7; TRBD2 matches at 14 bases. Losses at the gene ends were 5 bases for V and 7 bases for J; bases not matched to a gene: 7. This CDR3 contains 15 residues. The CDR3 loop is CASSRTSGGFGEQYF. The CDR3 nucleotides are TGTGCCAGCAGTAGGACTAGCGGGGGGTTCGGGGAGCAGTACTTC.

The CDR3 sequence: CASSPAPRGPGSNQPQHF. The CDR3 DNA reads TGTGCCAGCTCACCTGCCCCACGGGGGCCGGGGAGCAATCAGCCCCAGCATTTT. The rearrangement uses TRBV18 and TRBJ1-5; possible D gene TRBD1, 6 bases. This CDR3 region has 18 residues. The germline CDR1 and CDR2 sequences are KGHSH and LQKENI. V was cut by 3 bases and J by 1 base, with 19 bases left in between.

This chain links TRBV5-1 with TRBJ2-1; possible D gene TRBD2, 7 bases. Looked up from germline, CDR1 is SGHRS and CDR2 is YFSETQ. This CDR3 contains 16 residues. Trimming took off 7 bases at V and 0 bases at J, with 17 bases between the two ends. The CDR3 nucleotides are TGCGCCAGCTACTCCGGGGGGCCATACTCCTACAATGAGCAGTTCTTC. Residues: CASYSGGPYSYNEQFF.

The rearrangement links TRBV6-2 or TRBV6-3 to TRBJ2-4; TRBD2 aligns across 10 bases. The last part of the DNA fits TRBJ2-7 better; the J call may be wrong. There are 16 residues in the CDR3. Germline V lookup: CDR1 MNHEY, CDR2 SVGEGT. Here the CDR3 reads CASSYDPSGGSYEQYF. Written as DNA, the CDR3 is TGTGCCAGCAGTTACGATCCTAGCGGGGGTTCCTACGAGCAGTACTTC.

The CDR3 sequence is CSAAREETQYF. Written as DNA, the CDR3 is TGCAGTGCTGCCAGGGAAGAGACCCAGTACTTC. The V call is TRBV20-1, the J call TRBJ2-5; maybe TRBD1 (5 bases). V dropped 5 bases and J dropped 3 bases, with 7 bases sitting between them. The CDR3 loop spans 11 amino acids. Per germline, CDR1 DFQATT and CDR2 SNEGSKA (reference sequence).

The V and J genes are TRBV12-3 or TRBV12-4 and TRBJ2-3, with D maybe TRBD1 (6 bases). This CDR3 contains 14 residues. Trimming took 7 bases from V and 4 from J, leaving 15 bases between them. This CDR3 reads CASTSGVGSDTQYF. The CDR3 DNA follows: TGTGCCAGCACTTCAGGGGTGGGATCAGATACGCAGTATTTT.

Many counts were recorded for this clonotype. The V and J genes are TRBV20-1 and TRBJ2-1; 14 bases line up with TRBD2. The CDR3 totals 16 residues. Germline CDR1 reads DFQATT; CDR2 reads SNEGSKA (reference sequence). V gave up 6 bases and J gave up 5 bases; unmatched junction bases: 9. The CDR3 region is CSATTGLAGADNEQFF. For the CDR3, the DNA is TGCAGTGCCACTACGGGACTAGCGGGGGCCGACAATGAGCAGTTCTTC.

Notes on this clonotype: Given a much more abundant clone one base away, this may be a read error. This chain uses TRBV20-1 with TRBJ2-4; 7 bases are shared with TRBD2. Judging by the DNA end, TRBJ2-7 fits better; the J call may be wrong. Germline assignment: CDR1 DFQATT and CDR2 SNEGSKA (reference sequence). This CDR3 region has 12 residues. CDR3 DNA: TGCAGGGCAGGTCACGGGGGGAGCGAGCAGTACTTC. Translating it yields CRAGHGGSEQYF.

A few counts support this clonotype. One base away lies a much larger clone, so this may be a sequencing read error. This chain connects TRBV4-2 to TRBJ1-2; D perhaps matches TRBD1 (5 bases). V was cut by 1 base and J by 2 bases, with 20 bases left in between. Germline CDR1 LGHNA, CDR2 YNFKEQ. The CDR3 has 18 amino acids. DNA of the CDR3: TGTGCCAGCAGCCAAGGAGCGTCGCGGCAGGGACGAAACTATGGCTACACCTTC. It codes for CASSQGASRQGRNYGYTF.

A remark on this clonotype: A junction end diverges from the germline sequence, so it may reflect a read error. The genes are TRBV6-1 and TRBJ1-4; TRBD1 agrees at 10 bases. CDR1 MNHNS and CDR2 SASEGT come from the germline V gene. The CDR3 sequence is 16 residues long. The CDR3 is CAGSELLGTGVEKLFF. The CDR3 region has the DNA TGTGCCGGCAGTGAATTATTAGGGACAGGGGTAGAAAAACTGTTTTTT.